The 23 T cell receptor beta chains below all came from one sample that was sequenced in a study of blood T cell repertoires in COVID-19. Some clones are missing from TCRdb's copy, which holds only in-frame ones; the method was immunoSEQ multiplex PCR. This repertoire shows under 200,000 clones, approximately 86% found once; its top ten account for 0.45% to 0.6%. Sequencing used peripheral blood. The receptors come from a man between 60 and 75 years old with COVID-19, enrolled during active disease.

This clone was seen a few times. This chain links TRBV7-9 with TRBJ2-1, with a possible D match to TRBD2 (6 bases). Trimming took off 7 bases at V and 8 bases at J, with 15 bases between the two ends. CDR1 and CDR2 from the germline V gene are SEHNR and FQNEAQ (reference sequence). There are 13 residues in the CDR3. The CDR3 sequence is CASNRRERDEQFF. Written as DNA, the CDR3 is TGTGCCAGCAACAGACGGGAGCGCGATGAGCAGTTCTTC.

V is TRBV3-1 (or the pseudogene TRBV3-2) and J is TRBJ1-4, with D tentatively TRBD1 (6 bases). Per the germline V gene, CDR1 is LGHDT and CDR2 is YNNKEL (reference sequence). With 2 bases removed from V and 2 bases from J, the gap between germline ends came to 15 bases. CDR3 size: 17 residues. The CDR3 sequence is CASSQQRTDWTNEKLFF. DNA of the CDR3: TGTGCCAGCAGCCAACAGCGGACAGATTGGACTAATGAAAAACTGTTTTTT.

The chain employs TRBV28 and TRBJ1-5; 11 bases agree with TRBD1. Germline lookup yields CDR1 MDHEN and CDR2 SYDVKM. The CDR3 length is 15 residues. V shed 6 bases, J shed 0 bases, and the junction held 1 base outside the gene matches. The chain's CDR3 is CASSGQGASNQPQHF. The CDR3 nucleotides are TGTGCCAGCAGCGGACAGGGGGCTAGCAATCAGCCCCAGCATTTT.

V is TRBV6-6 and J is TRBJ2-2; D is uncertain. Looked up from germline, CDR1 is MNHNY and CDR2 is SVGAGI (reference sequence). The CDR3 is 14 residues long. V was clipped by 7 bases and J by 0 bases, with 9 bases between them. CDR3 sequence: CASKVEANTGELFF. In nucleotides, the CDR3 is TGTGCCAGCAAGGTAGAGGCGAACACCGGGGAGCTGTTTTTT.

This chain connects TRBV10-3 to TRBJ1-6; D not certain. This CDR3 has 15 amino acids. From germline, CDR1 is ENHRY and CDR2 SYGVKD. Trimming pared 6 bases from V and 8 bases from J, leaving 17 bases between. The CDR3: CAIRRADGQHSPLHF. The CDR3 DNA reads as TGTGCCATCAGGAGAGCGGACGGGCAGCATTCACCCCTCCACTTT.

V usage is TRBV6-6 and J usage is TRBJ2-7; TRBD2 might be the D (6 bases). V was cut by 6 bases and J by 3 bases, with 15 bases left in between. The CDR3 length is 14 residues. Germline CDR1 reads MNHNY; CDR2 reads SVGAGI (reference sequence). The CDR3 DNA is TGTGCCAGCAGCCCCCCACCGACTAGCTACGAGCAGTACTTC. Protein: CASSPPPTSYEQYF.

This clone was detected only a few times. V and J are TRBV28 and TRBJ2-3; 8 bases map to TRBD1. Per the germline V gene, CDR1 is MDHEN and CDR2 is SYDVKM. Trimming removed 4 bases from V and 4 bases from J; junction bases left unmatched: 10. The CDR3 extends over 16 amino acids. Here the CDR3 DNA reads TGTGCCAGCAGTTCGAATGGACAGGGCCCCGCAGATACGCAGTATTTT. The encoded protein is CASSSNGQGPADTQYF.

This chain joins TRBV7-8 and TRBJ2-5; no clear D gene. This CDR3 contains 17 residues. Trimming stripped 5 bases from V and 3 bases from J, with 22 bases between. Per the germline V gene, CDR1 is SGHVS and CDR2 is FQNEAQ. CDR3: CASSPYLSTATKETQYF. The CDR3 bases are TGTGCCAGCAGCCCATACCTCAGCACAGCCACCAAAGAGACCCAGTACTTC.

The V and J genes are TRBV5-5 and TRBJ1-6; no definite D call. Deletions cut 4 bases from V and 7 bases from J, with 15 bases between. From germline, CDR1 is SGHKS and CDR2 YYEKEE (reference sequence). This CDR3 is built from 15 residues. In DNA, the CDR3 is TGTGCCAGCAGCCCCCTCGACCAGCGAAATTCACCCCTCCACTTT. It encodes CASSPLDQRNSPLHF.

V gene TRBV29-1 combines with J gene TRBJ1-3; a possible D gene is TRBD1 (5 bases). CDR1 is SQVTM and CDR2 is ANQGSEA in the germline V gene. Trimming left V 4 bases short and J 0 bases short, with 10 bases between. The CDR3 has 14 residues. CDR3 nucleotide sequence: TGCAGCGTTGTCGACAGTAACTCTGGAAACACCATATATTTT. This gives the protein CSVVDSNSGNTIYF.

The CDR3 DNA reads as TGTGCTAGTGGGTCTAACAGGGGATCAGATACGCAGTATTTT. It is translated as CASGSNRGSDTQYF. The rearrangement uses TRBV12-5 and TRBJ2-3, with 7 positions matching TRBD1. V lost 6 bases to trimming and J lost 4 bases; unmatched junction nucleotides: 7. Germline CDR1 LGHNT, CDR2 FRNRAP. The CDR3 totals 14 residues.

The rearrangement joins TRBV3-1 (or the pseudogene TRBV3-2) to TRBJ2-1, with 9 nucleotides matching TRBD2. This CDR3 comprises 15 residues. Germline V lookup: CDR1 LGHDT, CDR2 YNNKEL (reference sequence). V gave up 8 bases and J gave up 4 bases; unmatched junction bases: 9. CDR3 DNA: TGTGCCAGCCACCTGGGGACTAGCTCGTACAATGAGCAGTTCTTC. Translated: CASHLGTSSYNEQFF.

The chain links TRBV2 to TRBJ1-2; TRBD1 matches 9 bases. CDR3 length equals 16 residues. Germline CDR1 is SNHLY and CDR2 is FYNNEI. The V segment lost 0 bases and the J segment 5 bases; nucleotides outside the gene matches: 7. CDR3 DNA sequence: TGTGCCAGCAGTGAAGCCAGGGGACAGGGCGTATATGGCTACACCTTC. This gives the protein CASSEARGQGVYGYTF.

V is TRBV7-2 and J is TRBJ2-7; 9 bases agree with TRBD2. Trimming took 5 bases from V and 3 from J; bases not matched to a gene: 11. The CDR3 length is 16 residues. Germline assignment: CDR1 SGHTA and CDR2 FQGNSA. This CDR3 reads CASSHSGGAGGYEQYF. For the CDR3, the DNA is TGTGCCAGCAGCCATAGCGGGGGAGCGGGGGGCTACGAGCAGTACTTC.

The chain is built from TRBV11-2 and TRBJ2-1; 8 bases are shared with TRBD2. V dropped 4 bases and J dropped 8; count of bases not matched to a gene: 7. Germline V gives CDR1 SGHAT, CDR2 FQNNGV. The CDR3 length is 14 residues. In nucleotides, the CDR3 is TGTGCCAGCAGCTCCCGGACTAGCTTCCATGAGCAGTTCTTC. Translation: CASSSRTSFHEQFF.

The chain combines TRBV2 with TRBJ2-3; TRBD2 is a possible D gene (7 bases). The V end was cut by 0 bases, the J end by 0 bases, with 10 bases between. The CDR3 covers 16 residues. Germline loops: CDR1 SNHLY, CDR2 FYNNEI. CDR3 loop: CASSEAGGGSTDTQYF. CDR3 in DNA: TGTGCCAGCAGTGAAGCGGGCGGGGGCAGCACAGATACGCAGTATTTT.

The count of this clone is one. The chain uses TRBV7-2 and TRBJ2-7, with 8 bases aligning to TRBD1. The V gene end was trimmed by 5 bases and the J gene end by 4 bases; junction bases not matched to a gene: 13. The V gene's germline CDR1 is SGHTA and CDR2 FQGNSA. This CDR3 is built from 16 residues. The CDR3 loop is CASSPIPSRQGYEQYF. As DNA, the CDR3 is TGTGCCAGCAGCCCAATCCCGTCTCGACAGGGGTACGAGCAGTACTTC.

The CDR3 DNA reads TGTGCCAGCAACCCCGGGACTTACACCGGGGAGCTGTTTTTT. Its translation: CASNPGTYTGELFF. This chain joins TRBV13 and TRBJ2-2; tentative D call: TRBD2 (6 bases). V was trimmed by 7 bases and J by 3 bases, leaving 12 bases between them. Germline V lookup: CDR1 PRHDT, CDR2 FYEKMQ (reference sequence). The CDR3 length is 14 residues.

CDR3 in amino acids: CASSLHRGSFYEQYF. The CDR3 DNA sequence: TGTGCCAGCAGCTTGCACAGGGGCAGTTTCTACGAGCAGTACTTC. This chain uses TRBV5-5 with TRBJ2-7; 7 bases agree with TRBD1. The V and J ends lost 1 base and 3 bases, in that order; junction bases with no gene match: 7. Germline CDR1 is SGHKS and CDR2 is YYEKEE (reference sequence). CDR3 length: 15 residues.

The rearrangement joins TRBV6-5 to TRBJ2-2, with D tentatively TRBD1 (5 bases). From germline, CDR1 is MNHEY and CDR2 SVGAGI. The CDR3 is made up of 14 amino acids. V shed 8 bases and J shed 0 bases, with 10 bases lying between them. CDR3: CASRRTTNTGELFF. CDR3 sequence (DNA): TGTGCCAGCCGTAGGACAACGAACACCGGGGAGCTGTTTTTT.

J is TRBJ2-2 and V is TRBV29-1; unclear D gene. V was clipped by 5 bases and J by 0 bases, with 4 bases between them. Germline CDR1 is SQVTM and CDR2 is ANQGSEA. The length of the CDR3 is 12 residues. CDR3 sequence (DNA): TGCAGCGTTACAACGAACACCGGGGAGCTGTTTTTT. Translated: CSVTTNTGELFF.

This clone has just one count. The chain has TRBV7-2 and TRBJ2-7; 7 bases line up with TRBD2. Germline V CDR1 and CDR2: SGHTA, FQGNSA. This CDR3 spans 16 amino acids. The J segment lost 6 bases and the V segment lost 3 bases, leaving 14 bases of the junction unmatched. CDR3 nucleotides: TGTGCCAGCAGCTTCGCATTGGGAGGGAGGGCATCCGAGCAGTACTTC. This encodes CASSFALGGRASEQYF. Supplemented by reference TRBV7-2 and TRBJ2-7, the full variable domain reads GAGVSQSPSNKVTEKGKDVELRCDPISGHTALYWYRQSLGQGLEFLIYFQGNSAPDKSGLPSDRFSAERTGGSVSTLTIQRTQQEDSAVYLCASSFALGGRASEQYFGPGTRLTVT.

The chain couples TRBV6-5 to TRBJ1-2; TRBD1 aligns across 7 bases. The CDR3 has 14 residues. Germline trimming cut 7 bases from V and 4 bases from J; bases unmatched to any gene: 9. From germline, CDR1 is MNHEY and CDR2 SVGAGI. The CDR3 DNA is TGTGCCAGCACCCTCAGACAGGGAGTCTATGGCTACACCTTC. Translated: CASTLRQGVYGYTF.